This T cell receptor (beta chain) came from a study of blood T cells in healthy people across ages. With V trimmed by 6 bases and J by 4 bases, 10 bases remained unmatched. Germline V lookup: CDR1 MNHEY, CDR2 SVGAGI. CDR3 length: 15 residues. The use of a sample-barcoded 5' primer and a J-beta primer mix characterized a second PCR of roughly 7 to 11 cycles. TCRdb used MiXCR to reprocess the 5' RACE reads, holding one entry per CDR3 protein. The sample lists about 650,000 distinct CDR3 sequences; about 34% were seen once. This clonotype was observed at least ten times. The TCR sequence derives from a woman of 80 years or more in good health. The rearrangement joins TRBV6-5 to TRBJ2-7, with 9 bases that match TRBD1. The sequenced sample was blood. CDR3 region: CASRTGTGGLYEQYF. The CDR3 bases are TGTGCCAGCAGAACGGGAACAGGGGGCCTATACGAGCAGTACTTC.